These 26 T cell receptor beta chains were all obtained from the same sample, sequenced in a study of T cells in Graves' hyperthyroidism and ophthalmopathy. Amplified regions were TCR beta CDR3 sequences from RNA transcripts. HTBI primers were employed in a first-round RT-PCR of the TCR CDR3. One entry per CDR3 protein results from TCRdb running MiXCR on the multiplex PCR reads. The sample yields 750,000 to 900,000 distinct CDR3 sequences, over 35% seen once. Source material: blood. All receptors come from a man aged 18 to 29 with Graves' hyperthyroidism.

This clonotype was detected only a few times. The V and J genes are TRBV2 and TRBJ1-6, with 9 bases that match TRBD1. The CDR3 covers 20 residues. Germline V gene data show CDR1 as SNHLY and CDR2 as FYNNEI. Trimming at V came to 8 bases and at J to 0 bases, leaving 17 bases not matched to a gene. CDR3 DNA: TGTGCCAGCTCACAAATCCCGGGACAGGGCCCGAGCTCCTATAATTCACCCCTCCACTTT. Its translation is CASSQIPGQGPSSYNSPLHF.

The V and J genes are TRBV2 and TRBJ1-6; D gene ambiguous. V dropped 6 bases and J dropped 5 bases, with 11 bases sitting between them. There are 14 residues in the CDR3. Germline CDR1 SNHLY, CDR2 FYNNEI. As DNA, the CDR3 is TGTGCCAGCAGCTGGACGGCCAATAATTCACCCCTCCACTTT. It codes for CASSWTANNSPLHF. The full variable domain, its missing parts supplied by reference TRBV2 and TRBJ1-6, is EPEVTQTPSHQVTQMGQEVILRCVPISNHLYFYWYRQILGQKVEFLVSFYNNEISEKSEIFDDQFSVERPDGSNFTLKIRSTKLEDSAMYFCASSWTANNSPLHFGNGTRLTVT.

The V call is TRBV10-3, the J call TRBJ2-2; no clear D. V was cut by 2 bases and J by 7 bases, with 8 bases left in between. The CDR3 runs to 13 residues. The germline CDR1 and CDR2 sequences are ENHRY and SYGVKD. As DNA, the CDR3 is TGTGCCATCAGTGAGGGTCGGATCGGGGAGCTGTTTTTT. It is translated as CAISEGRIGELFF.

A few counts support this clonotype. This CDR3 reads CASRDPPGGTEAFF. For the CDR3, the DNA is TGTGCCAGCAGGGACCCCCCGGGGGGAACTGAAGCTTTCTTT. The chain is built from TRBV2 and TRBJ1-1, with D perhaps matching TRBD1 (5 bases). The CDR3 consists of 14 residues. The V end lost 6 bases, the J end lost 5 bases, and 16 bases lay between the germline ends. The germline V gene has CDR1 SNHLY and CDR2 FYNNEI.

This sequence joins TRBV20-1 and TRBJ1-2, with D possibly being TRBD1 (6 bases). The CDR3 sequence is 12 residues long. The V gene lost 8 bases and the J gene lost 3 bases, with 13 bases spanning the gap. CDR1 and CDR2 (germline): DFQATT, SNEGSKA (reference sequence). CDR3 coding DNA: TGCAGTCCAGGGGCTGCTTACTATGGCTACACCTTC. Translated: CSPGAAYYGYTF.

Many counts were recorded for this clonotype. The chain is built from TRBV19 and TRBJ1-2; D is ambiguous. Germline V gene sequence: CDR1 LNHDA, CDR2 SQIVND (reference sequence). The CDR3 length is 12 residues. The V end was cut by 3 bases, the J end by 6 bases, with 8 bases between. CDR3 coding DNA: TGTGCCAGTAGTATCTCGTTAGATGGCTACACCTTC. It specifies CASSISLDGYTF.

This clonotype has at least ten counts. This chain joins TRBV15 and TRBJ2-5; 7 bases fit TRBD2. This CDR3 region has 15 residues. With 1 base clipped from V and 5 bases from J, the junction kept 7 bases outside the gene matches. Looked up from germline, CDR1 is LNHNV and CDR2 is YYDKDF (reference sequence). CDR3 region: CATSRGREGPETQYF. CDR3 in DNA: TGTGCCACCAGCAGAGGGAGGGAGGGCCCTGAGACCCAGTACTTC.

Points on this clonotype: This may stem from a read error, because a much larger clone lies one nucleotide away. CDR3 in DNA: TGTGCCAGCAGCCCGGTCCCAGGGGACGGGTATGGCTACACCTTC. It yields the protein CASSPVPGDGYGYTF. This rearrangement joins TRBV14 to TRBJ1-2; tentatively, D is TRBD1 (6 bases). Germline V lookup: CDR1 SGHDN, CDR2 FVKESK. The CDR3 has 15 residues. Trimming cost V 4 bases and J 5 bases, with 17 bases left between them.

This chain links TRBV7-6 with TRBJ1-6, with 9 nucleotides matching TRBD1. The CDR3 loop spans 15 amino acids. Trimming took 5 bases from V and 7 from J; bases not matched to a gene: 6. Germline values: CDR1 SGHVS, CDR2 FNYEAQ. In DNA form, the CDR3 reads TGTGCCAGCAGCCCCGAACAGGGGGCAAATTCACCCCTCCACTTT. This encodes CASSPEQGANSPLHF.

The chain joins TRBV12-5 to TRBJ1-2; 8 bases line up with TRBD1. There are 13 residues in the CDR3. V was clipped by 4 bases and J by 3 bases; unmatched bases: 1. Looked up from germline, CDR1 is LGHNT and CDR2 is FRNRAP. The CDR3 sequence: CASGSTGDYGYTF. The CDR3 coding sequence is TGTGCTAGTGGTTCGACAGGGGACTATGGCTACACCTTC.

The sample holds a few counts of this clonotype. The chain combines TRBV5-1 with TRBJ1-3, with TRBD1 matching 7 bases. With 2 bases clipped from V and 4 bases from J, the junction kept 9 bases outside the gene matches. CDR3 length equals 16 residues. CDR1 and CDR2 from the germline V gene are SGHRS and YFSETQ. The CDR3 spells CASSFGRQGSGNTIYF. The CDR3 DNA is TGCGCCAGCAGCTTCGGAAGACAGGGTTCGGGAAACACCATATATTTT.

This clonotype was picked up a small number of times. This chain links TRBV27 with TRBJ2-7; D is ambiguous. This CDR3 has 13 residues. Germline V CDR1 and CDR2: MNHEY, SMNVEV (reference sequence). Trimming removed 5 bases at V and 3 bases at J, with 11 bases between. The CDR3 here is CASSASSGYEQYF. CDR3 bases: TGTGCCAGCAGTGCCTCGTCTGGCTACGAGCAGTACTTC.

The gene calls are TRBV2 and TRBJ2-7, with no clear D. The CDR3 loop spans 13 amino acids. Germline values: CDR1 SNHLY, CDR2 FYNNEI. Trimming removed 10 bases at V and 2 bases at J, with 15 bases between. As DNA, the CDR3 is TGTGCCACTATGACATTTTCTCCCTACGAGCAGTACTTC. The encoded protein is CATMTFSPYEQYF.

The chain uses TRBV12-3 or TRBV12-4 and TRBJ1-5; 12 bases agree with TRBD1. The CDR3 covers 15 residues. Trimming at V came to 5 bases and at J to 7 bases, leaving 6 bases not matched to a gene. CDR3 nucleotides: TGTGCCAGCAGTCCCATGGGACAGGGGGCACAGCCCCAGCATTTT. This codes for CASSPMGQGAQPQHF.

This chain joins TRBV7-1 and TRBJ2-7; D remains ambiguous. TRBV7-1 is noted as an ORF with a role that remains uncertain. Trimming cost V 7 bases and J 6 bases, with 13 bases left between them. This CDR3 contains 12 residues. CDR3 sequence reads: CASTSMSGEQYF. The CDR3 DNA is TGTGCCAGCACCTCCATGTCGGGCGAGCAGTACTTC.

There are many counts of this clonotype. The V call is TRBV10-2, the J call TRBJ1-5, with D perhaps TRBD1 (6 bases). The germline V gene has CDR1 WSHSY and CDR2 SAAADI. V lost 6 bases, J lost 6 bases, and 12 bases lay in between. The CDR3 has 13 amino acids. CDR3 amino acids: CASRRGAGQPQHF. Written as DNA, the CDR3 is TGCGCCAGCAGGCGGGGGGCTGGTCAGCCCCAGCATTTT.

This clonotype was observed many times. The chain recombines TRBV2 with TRBJ2-7; 8 nucleotides line up with TRBD1. The J segment lost 0 bases and the V segment lost 5 bases, leaving 6 bases of the junction unmatched. CDR1 is SNHLY and CDR2 is FYNNEI in the germline V gene. The length of the CDR3 is 15 residues. The CDR3 here is CASSRTGLNSYEQYF. CDR3 in DNA: TGTGCCAGCAGTCGGACAGGGCTGAACTCCTACGAGCAGTACTTC.

This clonotype was counted at least ten times. V gene TRBV7-2 combines with J gene TRBJ1-2; a possible D gene is TRBD1 (5 bases). The CDR3 covers 16 residues. Between the trimmed V and J ends, which lost 1 base and 2 bases, there was a span of 14 bases. Germline V CDR1 and CDR2: SGHTA, FQGNSA. This chain's CDR3 is CASSLVSQGPNYGYTF. CDR3 DNA: TGTGCCAGCAGCTTAGTCAGTCAGGGCCCAAACTATGGCTACACCTTC.

The chain has TRBV7-2 and TRBJ2-1; possibly TRBD1 for D (5 bases). CDR1 is SGHTA and CDR2 is FQGNSA in the germline V gene. The CDR3 is made up of 15 amino acids. The V end was cut by 5 bases, the J end by 4 bases, with 15 bases between. The chain's CDR3 is CASSPPGSRYNEQFF. The CDR3 DNA reads TGTGCCAGCAGCCCCCCAGGGTCAAGATACAATGAGCAGTTCTTC.

The chain is built from TRBV5-6 and TRBJ2-7; 12 bases are shared with TRBD2. J was trimmed by 6 bases and V by 3 bases; bases with no gene match: 7. The CDR3 runs 15 residues. Germline CDR1 reads SGHDT; CDR2 reads YYEEEE. The chain's CDR3 is CASSYDLAGGPEQYF. In DNA, the CDR3 is TGTGCCAGCAGCTATGATCTAGCGGGAGGGCCCGAGCAGTACTTC.

The count of this clonotype is one. The chain has TRBV6-1 and TRBJ2-7; D unclear. V was shortened by 5 bases and J by 3 bases, with 20 bases between the two germline ends. CDR3 length equals 16 residues. Germline-derived CDR1 and CDR2 are MNHNS and SASEGT. The CDR3 here is CASSYSSLVPNYEQYF. The CDR3 DNA sequence: TGTGCCAGCAGTTACTCGTCTCTTGTGCCGAACTACGAGCAGTACTTC.

This clonotype was observed a handful of times. This chain connects TRBV5-5 to TRBJ1-6; 10 nucleotides match TRBD1. J lost 7 bases, V lost 6 bases, and 10 bases had no gene match. There are 16 residues in the CDR3. CDR1 and CDR2 (germline): SGHKS, YYEKEE (reference sequence). The CDR3 region has the DNA TGTGCCAGCACCCCGAGGGGACAGGGGAACAATTCACCCCTCCACTTT. This sequence encodes CASTPRGQGNNSPLHF.

V and J are TRBV29-1 and TRBJ2-7; 8 bases agree with TRBD1. Trimming removed 6 bases from V and 0 bases from J; junction bases left unmatched: 7. The CDR3 extends over 14 amino acids. Germline-derived CDR1 and CDR2 are SQVTM and ANQGSEA. CDR3 nucleotides: TGCAGCGTGGATACAGGGGGGAGCTCCTACGAGCAGTACTTC. Protein sequence: CSVDTGGSSYEQYF.

The CDR3 DNA reads TGTGCCAGCAACGGTGCGACAGGGGACACTGAAGCTTTCTTT. Protein: CASNGATGDTEAFF. The chain links TRBV6-1 to TRBJ1-1, with 8 bases that match TRBD1. Germline lookup yields CDR1 MNHNS and CDR2 SASEGT. The CDR3 is made up of 14 amino acids. Unmatched junction bases numbered 7, after V lost 7 bases and J lost 3 bases.

At least ten counts were recorded for this clonotype. The chain joins TRBV10-2 to TRBJ1-1; D is ambiguous. The CDR3 runs to 13 residues. V was pared by 2 bases and J by 3 bases, with 7 bases between. CDR1 and CDR2 from the germline V gene are WSHSY and SAAADI. CDR3 amino acids: CASSEMKYTEAFF. The DNA of the CDR3 is TGCGCCAGCAGTGAGATGAAGTACACTGAAGCTTTCTTT.

The rearrangement joins TRBV12-3 or TRBV12-4 to TRBJ1-5; D gene uncertain. The ends were cut back, 6 bases at V and 0 bases at J, with 12 bases in the middle. This CDR3 has 15 amino acids. The CDR3 DNA sequence: TGTGCCAGCAGACAGACACTGGGTAGCAATCAGCCCCAGCATTTT. Encoded protein: CASRQTLGSNQPQHF.